This T cell receptor beta chain was identified in a study of blood T cells in healthy people across ages. This CDR3 has 17 amino acids. V lost 0 bases, J lost 4 bases, and 16 bases lay in between. Germline loops: CDR1 LGHNA, CDR2 YSLEER. Sample-barcoded 5' priming and a J-beta primer mix drove a second PCR of about 6 to 12 cycles. TCRdb reprocessed the 5' RACE reads with MiXCR, giving one entry per CDR3 protein. This sample has about a million distinct CDR3 sequences, with about 44% found just once. The chain couples TRBV4-3 to TRBJ2-1; weak D call: TRBD2 (5 bases). Material: blood. The TCR originated in a man in his thirties or forties in good health. The CDR3 DNA sequence: TGCGCCAGCAGCCAAGAGGTTGAGCGGAGATTTTACAATGAGCAGTTCTTC. It yields the protein CASSQEVERRFYNEQFF.